The 10 T cell receptor beta chains below all came from one sample that was sequenced in a study of blood T cells in healthy people across ages. Using a J-beta primer mix together with a sample-barcoded 5' primer, a second PCR was run for roughly 6 to 11 cycles. TCRdb recomputed calls from the 5' RACE reads with MiXCR, one row per CDR3 protein. The sample shows some 800,000 distinct CDR3 sequences, around 25% of them seen only once. The same data also went into a second study, on T cells of mothers and their children.

The sequenced sample consisted of blood. The source is a boy aged 5-17 years in good health.

The V and J genes are TRBV5-1 and TRBJ2-7; D is possibly TRBD2 (6 bases). The CDR3 loop spans 17 amino acids. Per the germline V gene, CDR1 is SGHRS and CDR2 is YFSETQ. Trimming took off 2 bases at V and 0 bases at J, with 18 bases between the two ends. The CDR3 loop is CASSLVSGRPSSYEQYF. The CDR3 DNA follows: TGCGCCAGCAGCTTAGTTTCCGGGAGACCGAGCTCCTACGAGCAGTACTTC.

The V gene is TRBV10-3, the J gene TRBJ1-6, with D hard to call. Germline loops: CDR1 ENHRY, CDR2 SYGVKD. Trimming removed 4 bases from V and 7 bases from J, with 8 bases in between. This CDR3 spans 13 amino acids. The CDR3 nucleotides read TGTGCCATCAGTGTTGGGGAGAATTCACCCCTCCACTTT. It codes for CAISVGENSPLHF.

This clonotype was counted between two and nine times. V usage is TRBV20-1 and J usage is TRBJ2-2; D is unresolved. The germline gives CDR1 DFQATT, CDR2 SNEGSKA (reference sequence). Trimming took off 0 bases at V and 0 bases at J, with 14 bases between the two ends. The CDR3 is made up of 17 amino acids. CDR3 coding DNA: TGCAGTGCTAGAGATTTTTCGCAAAAATCGAACACCGGGGAGCTGTTTTTT. Its protein is CSARDFSQKSNTGELFF.

This clonotype has a handful of counts. The CDR3 loop reads CSARRVSYEQYF. The CDR3 DNA reads TGCAGTGCCCGAAGGGTATCCTACGAGCAGTACTTC. The V gene is TRBV20-1, the J gene TRBJ2-7, with D unresolved. The CDR3 contains 12 residues. V was shortened by 6 bases and J by 1 base, with 10 bases between the two germline ends. Germline CDR1 reads DFQATT; CDR2 reads SNEGSKA (reference sequence).

The rearrangement links TRBV2 to TRBJ1-2; tentative D call: TRBD1 (5 bases). In germline, CDR1 is SNHLY, CDR2 FYNNEI. V shed 10 bases and J shed 5 bases, with 14 bases lying between them. This CDR3 contains 12 residues. CDR3 in amino acids: CATTGTEYGYTF. In DNA, the CDR3 is TGTGCCACCACCGGGACTGAGTATGGCTACACCTTC.

The chain combines TRBV5-6 with TRBJ2-7; maybe TRBD2 (5 bases). V dropped 4 bases and J dropped 6 bases, with 14 bases sitting between them. The germline V gene encodes CDR1 SGHDT and CDR2 YYEEEE. The CDR3 length is 13 residues. CDR3 amino acids: CASSPSMAGEQYF. The CDR3 coding sequence is TGTGCCAGCAGCCCATCCATGGCGGGCGAGCAGTACTTC.

The chain combines TRBV6-6 with TRBJ2-7; the D gene is possibly TRBD1 (5 bases). V dropped 6 bases and J dropped 4 bases, with 19 bases sitting between them. Germline lookup yields CDR1 MNHNY and CDR2 SVGAGI (reference sequence). The CDR3 contains 15 residues. The CDR3: CASRERIQGPYEQYF. The CDR3 nucleotides are TGTGCCAGCAGGGAACGGATCCAGGGCCCTTACGAGCAGTACTTC.

This clonotype was found a few times. The chain's CDR3 is CASREGGAKNIQYF. For the CDR3, the DNA is TGTGCCAGCAGGGAGGGGGGAGCCAAAAACATTCAGTACTTC. The rearrangement links TRBV6-5 to TRBJ2-4; D may be TRBD1 or TRBD2 (6 bases each). The CDR3 sequence is 14 residues long. The germline CDR1 and CDR2 sequences are MNHEY and SVGAGI. Trimming took 6 bases from V and 0 from J, leaving 9 bases between them.

The genes are TRBV20-1 and TRBJ1-5, with D tentatively TRBD1 (6 bases). V was shortened by 5 bases and J by 2 bases, with 13 bases between the two germline ends. This CDR3 region has 14 residues. Per germline, CDR1 DFQATT and CDR2 SNEGSKA (reference sequence). The CDR3 DNA reads as TGCAGTGCTTTTACAGGGTATGGCAATCAGCCCCAGCATTTT. Translating it yields CSAFTGYGNQPQHF.

This clonotype has only a few counts. The chain recombines TRBV30 with TRBJ1-1; D is unresolved. The CDR3 length is 12 residues. The V gene lost 4 bases and the J gene lost 4 bases, with 10 bases spanning the gap. The germline gives CDR1 GTSNPN, CDR2 SVGIG (reference sequence). CDR3 in amino acids: CAWTLGGTEAFF. The CDR3 DNA follows: TGTGCCTGGACCTTAGGAGGCACTGAAGCTTTCTTT.